This TCR beta chain was found in a study of blood T cell repertoires in COVID-19. The CDR3 spans 13 residues. Per the germline V gene, CDR1 is SGHDN and CDR2 is FVKESK. The V and J ends lost 1 base and 5 bases respectively, with 8 bases between them. In regard to this clone: This same CDR3 is encoded by further DNA sequences in the sample.

Generated by immunoSEQ multiplex PCR, the TCRdb table keeps only in-frame clones and is missing some. Of roughly 250,000 clones listed, roughly 79% were seen once; the top ten hold about 1.9%. V usage is TRBV14 and J usage is TRBJ1-2, with unresolved D. This sequence was found in a woman at least 80 years old with acute or convalescent COVID-19. The specimen sequenced was peripheral blood. CDR3 sequence (DNA): TGTGCCAGCAGCCAAGCGGGGAGTTATGGCTACACCTTC. This translates into CASSQAGSYGYTF.